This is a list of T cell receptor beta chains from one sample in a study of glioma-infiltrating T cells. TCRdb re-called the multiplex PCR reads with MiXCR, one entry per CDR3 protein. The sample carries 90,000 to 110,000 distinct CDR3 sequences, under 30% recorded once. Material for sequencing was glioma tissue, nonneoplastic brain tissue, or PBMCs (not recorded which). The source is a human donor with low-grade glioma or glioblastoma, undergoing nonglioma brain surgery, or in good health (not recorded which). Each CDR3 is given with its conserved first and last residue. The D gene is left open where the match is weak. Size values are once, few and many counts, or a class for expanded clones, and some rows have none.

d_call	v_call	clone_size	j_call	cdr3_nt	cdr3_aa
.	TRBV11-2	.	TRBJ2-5	TGTGCCAGCAGCCTCCGGAGGAGAGAGAGAGAGACCCAGTACTTC	CASSLRRRERETQYF
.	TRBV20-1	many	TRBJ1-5	TGCAGTGCTGGAAAGAATCAGCCCCAGCATTTT	CSAGKNQPQHF
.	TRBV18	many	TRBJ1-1	TGTGCCAGCTCACCAAGTAATCGGGACACTGAAGCTTTCTTT	CASSPSNRDTEAFF
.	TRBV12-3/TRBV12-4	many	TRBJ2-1	TGTGCCAGCAGTTTAGTAGGAGGCTTCTACAATGAGCAGTTCTTC	CASSLVGGFYNEQFF
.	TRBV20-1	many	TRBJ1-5	TGCAGTGCTAGAGAATACGGACCCAATCAGCCCCAGCATTTT	CSAREYGPNQPQHF
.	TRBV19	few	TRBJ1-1	TGTGCCAGTAGTATAGGTGGAACCTCTAACACTGAAGCTTTCTTT	CASSIGGTSNTEAFF
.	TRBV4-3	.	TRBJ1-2	TGCGCCAGCAGCCAAGGAAGTGGCGGGGGCAACTATGGCTACACCTTC	CASSQGSGGGNYGYTF
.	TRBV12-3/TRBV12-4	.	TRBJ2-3	TGTGCCAGCAGTCCGGACGGAAAGAGCACAGATACGCAGTATTTT	CASSPDGKSTDTQYF
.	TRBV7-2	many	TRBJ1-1	TGTGCCAGCAGCCTACTTAAGACTGAAGCTTTCTTT	CASSLLKTEAFF
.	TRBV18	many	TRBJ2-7	TGTGCCAGCTCACCACCGGAAAGGTACTCCTACGAGCAGTACTTC	CASSPPERYSYEQYF
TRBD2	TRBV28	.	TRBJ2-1	TGTGCCAGCAGTTCCCGACTAGCGGGGCTTCCACTCCTAGGGTATGAGCAGTTCTTC	CASSSRLAGLPLLGYEQFF